This TCR beta chain was captured by sequencing in a study of T-cell memory formation after mild COVID-19. Across the study: Largely, TCR clusters stayed within a single donor.

The CDR3 totals 15 residues. CDR1 is MNHEY, CDR2 SVGAGI, per germline. Between the trimmed V and J ends, which lost 2 bases and 1 base, there was a span of 10 bases. Study-wide results and caveats: Among contracting clones, CD4+ were mainly CM/EM and CD8+ enriched in EMRA. Among clones peaking at day 37 in the second wave, SARS-CoV-2 specificity remained unconfirmed. Prior to infection, memory already included some responding clones, suggesting cross-reactive memory joined.

TCRdb re-derived calls from the 5' RACE reads in MiXCR, one entry per CDR3 protein. The data contain about 110,000 distinct CDR3 sequences, approximately 22% of them singletons. The table lists this clonotype with a few counts. Its matching antigen is unknown. The chain is built from TRBV6-5 and TRBJ2-3; either TRBD1 or TRBD2 may fit D (6 bases each). Sequencing input: PBMCs or a T cell subset sorted from them (not recorded which). This TCR came from a man younger than 30 who had mild COVID-19 (a few samples of this study predate the infection). Cell type and time point are not known. In DNA form, the CDR3 reads TGTGCCAGCAGTTACACGGGGGCTGGCACAGATACGCAGTATTTT. It translates to CASSYTGAGTDTQYF.